The rows below give T cell receptor beta chains drawn from one sample of a study of blood T cells in healthy people across ages. TCRdb recomputed calls from the 5' RACE reads with MiXCR, one row per CDR3 protein. The sample lists hundreds of thousands of distinct CDR3 sequences; about 62% were seen once. The sequencing sample was made of blood. The receptors derive from a man younger than 45 in good health. The CDR3 runs from the conserved cysteine through the conserved F or W. Each record gives: V gene, CDR3 length, D gene, J gene, clone size, CDR3 protein, CDR3 DNA. A D gene is named only where the DNA matches it firmly. The listing skips clone size in some rows; elsewhere it reads once, few, many or a size class.

TRBV29-1	11	-	TRBJ1-1	-	CSVPIGTEAFF	TGCAGCGTCCCCATCGGGACTGAAGCTTTCTTT
TRBV27	13	-	TRBJ1-4	once	CASRNLGNEKLFF	TGTGCCAGCAGGAACCTTGGGAATGAAAAACTGTTTTTT
TRBV4-2	15	TRBD2	TRBJ2-1	few	CASSPGLAGGREQFF	TGTGCCAGCAGCCCAGGACTAGCGGGGGGTAGAGAGCAGTTCTTC
TRBV21-1	19	-	TRBJ1-6	-	CASSTPGQGGTTNSSPLHF	TGTGCCAGCAGCACTCCGGGACAGGGTGGAACAACCAATAGTTCACCCCTCCACTTT
TRBV12-3/TRBV12-4	14	TRBD1	TRBJ1-4	-	CASSVDRANEKLFF	TGTGCCAGCAGTGTGGACAGGGCTAATGAAAAACTGTTTTTT
TRBV9	15	-	TRBJ2-2	few	CASSDPGANTGELFF	TGTGCCAGCAGTGACCCGGGGGCAAACACCGGGGAGCTGTTTTTT
TRBV7-2	14	-	TRBJ2-7	few	CASSLAGADYEQYF	TGTGCCAGCAGCTTAGCGGGGGCCGACTACGAGCAGTACTTC
TRBV12-3/TRBV12-4	15	TRBD1	TRBJ1-5	-	CASSLTGGFNQPQHF	TGTGCCAGCAGTTTAACAGGGGGCTTCAATCAGCCCCAGCATTTT
TRBV28	17	-	TRBJ2-5	-	CASSGGANLAQGETQYF	TGTGCCAGCTCAGGAGGTGCGAATCTAGCTCAGGGGGAGACCCAGTACTTC
TRBV12-3/TRBV12-4	14	TRBD1	TRBJ2-7	many	CASSQTGIPYEQYF	TGTGCCAGCAGTCAGACAGGGATCCCCTACGAGCAGTACTTC
TRBV29-1	13	-	TRBJ2-7	-	CSAAPRESNEQYF	TGCAGCGCCGCCCCCAGGGAATCGAACGAGCAGTACTTC
TRBV9	14	-	TRBJ2-3	-	CASSGVQRGDTQYF	TGTGCCAGCAGCGGGGTTCAACGGGGGGATACGCAGTATTTT
TRBV4-2	15	-	TRBJ2-5	-	CASSQPGLNQETQYF	TGTGCCAGCAGCCAACCGGGACTTAATCAAGAGACCCAGTACTTC